The next 22 T cell receptor beta chains were all read from a single sample in a study of cytomegalovirus exposure and HLA in healthy donors. PCR was performed using 60 Vbeta and 13 Jbeta primers. TCRdb's copy holds only in-frame clones and misses some; the assay was immunoSEQ multiplex PCR. The sample holds more than 80,000 clones, 60% to 75% seen once. The sequencing sample was made of PBMCs. Every receptor here comes from a male donor in good health and CMV-seropositive.

The V call is TRBV7-2, the J call TRBJ1-5; D call uncertain. In germline, CDR1 is SGHTA, CDR2 FQGNSA. The CDR3 runs to 14 residues. The V end lost 0 bases, the J end lost 10 bases, and 13 bases lay between the germline ends. The CDR3 protein is CASSLAPESGPQHF. DNA of the CDR3: TGTGCCAGCAGCTTAGCGCCCGAATCAGGCCCCCAGCATTTT.

The chain couples TRBV27 to TRBJ2-2, with D possibly matching TRBD2 (5 bases). V gave up 4 bases and J gave up 6 bases, with 9 bases separating them. The CDR3 loop spans 13 amino acids. The germline gives CDR1 MNHEY, CDR2 SMNVEV (reference sequence). As DNA, the CDR3 is TGTGCCAGCAGTTGGCTAGCTTCCGGGGAGCTGTTTTTT. As protein: CASSWLASGELFF.

The chain is built from TRBV9 and TRBJ1-4; 9 bases fit TRBD1. CDR1 is SGDLS and CDR2 is YYNGEE in the germline V gene. V lost 0 bases, J lost 2 bases, and 14 bases stayed unmatched. CDR3 length: 20 amino acids. CDR3: CASSVGAWDRDLGTNEKLFF. The DNA of the CDR3 is TGTGCCAGCAGCGTAGGCGCCTGGGACAGGGATCTAGGGACTAATGAAAAACTGTTTTTT.

This chain links TRBV5-4 with TRBJ1-2; possible D gene TRBD1, 5 bases. Germline values: CDR1 SGHNT, CDR2 YYREEE (reference sequence). V was trimmed by 4 bases and J by 5 bases, leaving 18 bases between them. This CDR3 has 15 residues. CDR3 loop: CASSPGGGARYGYTF. The DNA of the CDR3 is TGTGCCAGCAGCCCTGGGGGAGGGGCTCGGTATGGCTACACCTTC.

The CDR3 DNA follows: TGTGCCAGCAGTGACAGGGTAACTGGGGCCAACGTCCTGACTTTC. Translation: CASSDRVTGANVLTF. The chain employs TRBV28 and TRBJ2-6, with 7 bases fitting TRBD1. Germline assignment: CDR1 MDHEN and CDR2 SYDVKM. CDR3 length: 15 residues. After removal of 5 bases from V and 2 bases from J, the junction contained 3 bases not matched to a gene.

This clone showed up just a few times. The J gene is TRBJ2-6, the V gene TRBV11-2; possible D gene TRBD2, 7 bases. The V end was cut by 1 base, the J end by 2 bases, with 18 bases between. From germline, CDR1 is SGHAT and CDR2 FQNNGV. The CDR3 sequence is 19 residues long. CDR3 bases: TGTGCCAGCAGCTTAGGGGGGGGCGGTTGGTTCCCTGGGGCCAACGTCCTGACTTTC. Its translation is CASSLGGGGWFPGANVLTF.

The chain joins TRBV4-1 to TRBJ1-2, with a weak D call TRBD1 (6 bases). This CDR3 contains 12 residues. Trimming pared 0 bases from V and 14 bases from J, leaving 13 bases between. Per germline, CDR1 MGHRA and CDR2 YSYEKL. CDR3: CASSQDRTARTF. CDR3 nucleotides: TGCGCCAGCAGCCAAGACCGGACAGCTCGAACCTTC.

This chain joins TRBV2 and TRBJ2-5; 10 bases align to TRBD2. This CDR3 spans 17 amino acids. Germline V gene lookup returns CDR1 SNHLY and CDR2 FYNNEI. The ends lost 2 bases at V and 4 bases at J; junction bases unmatched: 10. CDR3 DNA: TGTGCCAGCAGTGAATTGGCTAGCGGGGGCCGGGGAGAGACCCAGTACTTC. This codes for CASSELASGGRGETQYF.

The chain joins TRBV27 to TRBJ1-1; tentative D call: TRBD1 (6 bases). The V gene lost 7 bases and the J gene lost 5 bases, with 23 bases spanning the gap. The CDR3 is 16 amino acids. Germline V gene data show CDR1 as MNHEY and CDR2 as SMNVEV (reference sequence). The CDR3 bases are TGTGCCAGCATACCGAGGTGGGGGCAGTATGGGACTGAAGCTTTCTTT. Translation: CASIPRWGQYGTEAFF.

This sequence joins TRBV7-9 and TRBJ1-6, with a possible D match to TRBD1 (5 bases). V was cut by 5 bases and J by 4 bases, with 12 bases left in between. CDR3 length equals 15 residues. Germline lookup yields CDR1 SEHNR and CDR2 FQNEAQ (reference sequence). The CDR3 bases are TGTGCCAGCAGCGCAGACAGTGGGTATAATTCACCCCTCCACTTT. Translated, it gives CASSADSGYNSPLHF. The full variable domain, completed using reference TRBV7-9 and TRBJ1-6, is DTGVSQNPRHKITKRGQNVTFRCDPISEHNRLYWYRQTLGQGPEFLTYFQNEAQLEKSRLLSDRFSAERPKGSFSTLEIQRTEQGDSAMYLCASSADSGYNSPLHFGNGTRLTVT.

This chain joins TRBV28 and TRBJ2-5; 7 bases fit TRBD2. The J segment lost 6 bases and the V segment lost 8 bases, leaving 6 bases of the junction unmatched. The germline V gene has CDR1 MDHEN and CDR2 SYDVKM. The CDR3 totals 12 residues. This CDR3 is CASWGGTKTQYF. CDR3 DNA sequence: TGTGCCAGCTGGGGGGGTACCAAGACCCAGTACTTC.

Turning to this clone: An end of the junction differs from the germline gene, which may be a read error. V and J are TRBV6-5 and TRBJ1-2; D possibly corresponds to TRBD1 (6 bases). Germline CDR1 and CDR2: MNHEY and SVGAGI. The CDR3 covers 13 residues. CDR3 amino acids: CASSYRDTSSYPF. The CDR3 DNA follows: TGTGCCAGCAGTTATCGGGACACCTCGAGCTACCCCTTC.

The chain combines TRBV21-1 with TRBJ2-1; the table's D call of TRBD1 was not tested on the DNA. TRBV21-1 is tagged as a pseudogene. The CDR3 extends over 16 amino acids. CDR3 DNA sequence: TGTGCCAGCAGCAACCGGACAGGGTGGACCTACAATGAGCAGTTCTTC. It encodes CASSNRTGWTYNEQFF.

Comment on this clone: The sample holds other DNA sequences that translate to the same CDR3. The chain recombines TRBV5-1 with TRBJ2-5, with TRBD1 identical over 9 bases. This CDR3 has 14 amino acids. V shed 2 bases and J 3 bases; nucleotides not matched to a gene: 2. Germline V lookup: CDR1 SGHRS, CDR2 YFSETQ. DNA for the CDR3: TGCGCCAGCAGCTTCACAGGGGGCGAAGAGACCCAGTACTTC. It specifies CASSFTGGEETQYF.

This CDR3 reads CASSLPGQGSTDTQYF. For the CDR3, the DNA is TGCGCCAGCAGCCTACCGGGACAGGGGAGCACAGATACGCAGTATTTT. The V and J genes are TRBV5-1 and TRBJ2-3; 10 bases are a match to TRBD1. V dropped 4 bases and J dropped 0; count of bases not matched to a gene: 5. The germline CDR1 and CDR2 sequences are SGHRS and YFSETQ. The CDR3 runs 16 residues.

This chain uses TRBV5-5 with TRBJ1-1; a weak D match, TRBD1 (5 bases). Trimming removed 2 bases at V and 0 bases at J, with 20 bases between. The CDR3 covers 18 residues. Germline V CDR1 and CDR2: SGHKS, YYEKEE (reference sequence). CDR3 coding DNA: TGTGCCAGCAGCTTAGGCCTGGGGGGTCCCGGGATGAACACTGAAGCTTTCTTT. It is translated as CASSLGLGGPGMNTEAFF.

V is TRBV29-1 and J is TRBJ2-7; 10 bases align to TRBD1. The CDR3 runs 13 residues. J gave up 5 bases and V 4 bases, and 5 bases lay outside the gene matches. The germline V gene encodes CDR1 SQVTM and CDR2 ANQGSEA. The CDR3 DNA is TGCAGCGTTGTCCGGGACAGGGGAAACGAGCAGTACTTC. Translation: CSVVRDRGNEQYF.

The gene calls are TRBV9 and TRBJ2-2, with D possibly being TRBD2 (6 bases). The length of the CDR3 is 12 residues. The V end was cut by 7 bases, the J end by 7 bases, with 11 bases between. CDR1 SGDLS and CDR2 YYNGEE come from the germline V gene. The CDR3 coding sequence is TGTGCCAGCCATTCGGGGGTCGGGGAGCTGTTTTTT. Translating it yields CASHSGVGELFF.

The chain has TRBV30 and TRBJ2-2; D possibly corresponds to TRBD1 (6 bases). CDR3 length: 13 residues. Germline values: CDR1 GTSNPN, CDR2 SVGIG (reference sequence). Trimming removed 2 bases from V and 4 bases from J, with 8 bases in between. CDR3 residues: CAWSTGSTGELFF. The CDR3 region has the DNA TGTGCCTGGAGTACAGGGAGCACCGGGGAGCTGTTTTTT.

This chain links TRBV7-9 with TRBJ1-2, with no clear D. Looked up from germline, CDR1 is SEHNR and CDR2 is FQNEAQ (reference sequence). The CDR3 runs to 15 residues. Between the trimmed V and J ends, which lost 2 bases and 3 bases, there was a span of 13 bases. In DNA form, the CDR3 reads TGTGCCAGCAGCTTACTAGAGGAGGGCGACTATGGCTACACCTTC. It codes for CASSLLEEGDYGYTF.

The rearrangement joins TRBV29-1 to TRBJ2-2; D ambiguous. V lost 3 bases to trimming and J lost 5 bases, with 7 bases between them. Germline V lookup: CDR1 SQVTM, CDR2 ANQGSEA. This CDR3 is 12 amino acids long. The CDR3, as DNA: TGCAGCGTTGAGGGCCCGACCGGGGAGCTGTTTTTT. Translated: CSVEGPTGELFF.

This chain joins TRBV10-3 and TRBJ1-1, with D perhaps matching TRBD1 (5 bases). CDR1 and CDR2 (germline): ENHRY, SYGVKD. The CDR3 runs 15 residues. V gave up 2 bases and J gave up 1 base, with 11 bases separating them. The CDR3, as DNA: TGTGCCATCAGTGAGGCCCAGGACACGAACACTGAAGCTTTCTTT. This sequence encodes CAISEAQDTNTEAFF.